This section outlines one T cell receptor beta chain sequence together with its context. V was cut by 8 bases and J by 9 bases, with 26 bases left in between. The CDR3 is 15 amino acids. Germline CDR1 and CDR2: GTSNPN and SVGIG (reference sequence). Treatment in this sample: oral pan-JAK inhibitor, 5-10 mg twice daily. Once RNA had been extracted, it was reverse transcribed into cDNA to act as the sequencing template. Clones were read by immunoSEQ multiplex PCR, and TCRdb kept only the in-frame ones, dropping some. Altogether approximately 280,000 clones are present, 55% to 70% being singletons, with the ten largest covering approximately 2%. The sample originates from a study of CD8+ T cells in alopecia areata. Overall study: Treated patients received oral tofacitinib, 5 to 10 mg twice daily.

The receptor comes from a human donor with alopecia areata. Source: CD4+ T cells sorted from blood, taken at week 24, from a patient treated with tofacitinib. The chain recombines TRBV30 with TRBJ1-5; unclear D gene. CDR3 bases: TGTGCCCCCCCGGGAGGAGGCACCCCGGGGAGGCCCCAGCATTTT. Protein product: CAPPGGGTPGRPQHF.